Sequencing of this TCR beta chain was carried out in a study of blood T cell repertoires in COVID-19. Study at large: Acute and convalescent COVID-19 specimens originated in the United States, Italy and Spain. Sample material is recorded as cDNA or gDNA derived from T cells, B-cell-depleted T cells, or PBMCs.

V dropped 2 bases and J dropped 7 bases, with 18 bases sitting between them. Germline V gene data show CDR1 as SGHRS and CDR2 as YFSETQ. The CDR3 extends over 16 amino acids. The table came from immunoSEQ multiplex PCR; TCRdb's copy has only in-frame clones and leaves some out. The sample carries some 180,000 clones, 80% to 90% recorded once. The sequencing sample was made of peripheral blood. This sequence joins TRBV5-1 and TRBJ2-2, with TRBD1 as a possible D gene (5 bases). The sequence came from a woman in her seventies who had recovered from COVID-19. In DNA, the CDR3 is TGCGCCAGCAGCTTCGACCGTCCAGGGAACGGCGGGGAGCTGTTTTTT. This gives the protein CASSFDRPGNGGELFF.